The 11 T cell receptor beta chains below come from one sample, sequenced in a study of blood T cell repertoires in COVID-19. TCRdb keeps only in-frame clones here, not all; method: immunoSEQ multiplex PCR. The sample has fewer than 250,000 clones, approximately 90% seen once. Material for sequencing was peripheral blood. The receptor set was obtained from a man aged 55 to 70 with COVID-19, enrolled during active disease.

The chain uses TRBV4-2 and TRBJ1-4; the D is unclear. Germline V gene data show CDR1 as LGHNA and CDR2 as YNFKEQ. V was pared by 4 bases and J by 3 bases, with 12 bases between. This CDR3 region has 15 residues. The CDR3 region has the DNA TGTGCCAGCAGCCCCCGCCGGGAGGCTAATGAAAAACTGTTTTTT. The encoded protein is CASSPRREANEKLFF.

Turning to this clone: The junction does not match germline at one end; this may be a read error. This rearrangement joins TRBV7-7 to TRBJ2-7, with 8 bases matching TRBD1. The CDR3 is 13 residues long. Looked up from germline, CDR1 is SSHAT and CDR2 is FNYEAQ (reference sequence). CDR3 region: CASSDPGGREQYF. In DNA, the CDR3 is TGTGCTAGCAGCGATCCAGGGGGCCGGGAGCAGTACTTC.

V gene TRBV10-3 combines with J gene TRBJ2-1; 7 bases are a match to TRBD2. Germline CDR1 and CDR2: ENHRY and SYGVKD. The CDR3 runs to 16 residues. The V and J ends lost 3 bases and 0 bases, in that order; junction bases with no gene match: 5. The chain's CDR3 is CAISDSSGISYNEQFF. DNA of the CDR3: TGTGCCATCAGTGATTCAAGCGGGATCTCCTACAATGAGCAGTTCTTC.

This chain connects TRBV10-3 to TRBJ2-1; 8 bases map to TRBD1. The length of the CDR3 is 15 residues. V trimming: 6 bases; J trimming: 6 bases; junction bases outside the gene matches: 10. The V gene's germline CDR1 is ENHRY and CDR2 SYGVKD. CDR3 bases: TGTGCCATCAGGGGGATAAGGACAGGGCGCAATGAGCAGTTCTTC. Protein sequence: CAIRGIRTGRNEQFF.

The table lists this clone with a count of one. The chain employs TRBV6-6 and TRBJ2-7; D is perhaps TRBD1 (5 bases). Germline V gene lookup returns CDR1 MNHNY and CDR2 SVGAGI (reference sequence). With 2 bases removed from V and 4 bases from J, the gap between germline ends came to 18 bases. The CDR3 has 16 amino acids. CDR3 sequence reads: CASSYPRDPPPYEQYF. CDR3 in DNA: TGTGCCAGCAGTTACCCCAGGGATCCCCCTCCTTACGAGCAGTACTTC.

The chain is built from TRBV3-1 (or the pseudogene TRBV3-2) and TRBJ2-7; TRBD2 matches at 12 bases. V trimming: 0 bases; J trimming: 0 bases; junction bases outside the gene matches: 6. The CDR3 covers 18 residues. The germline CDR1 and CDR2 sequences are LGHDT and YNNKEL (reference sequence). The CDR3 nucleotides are TGTGCCAGCAGCCAAGATAGACTAGCGGGAGCCAGCTCCTACGAGCAGTACTTC. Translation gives CASSQDRLAGASSYEQYF.

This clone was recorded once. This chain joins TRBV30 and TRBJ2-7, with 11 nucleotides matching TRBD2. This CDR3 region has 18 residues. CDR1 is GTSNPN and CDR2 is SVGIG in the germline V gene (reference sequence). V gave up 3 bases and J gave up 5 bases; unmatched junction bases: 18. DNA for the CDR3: TGTGCCTGGAGCCCCACTTGGGCTAGCGGGGGGCCCAAGCACGAGCAGTACTTC. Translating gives CAWSPTWASGGPKHEQYF.

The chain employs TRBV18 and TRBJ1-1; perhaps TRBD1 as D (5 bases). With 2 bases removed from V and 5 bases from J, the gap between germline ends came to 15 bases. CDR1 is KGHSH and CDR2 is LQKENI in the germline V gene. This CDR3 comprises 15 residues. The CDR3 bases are TGTGCCAGCTCACCAGGGACTACTGGAGGGACTGAAGCTTTCTTT. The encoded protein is CASSPGTTGGTEAFF.

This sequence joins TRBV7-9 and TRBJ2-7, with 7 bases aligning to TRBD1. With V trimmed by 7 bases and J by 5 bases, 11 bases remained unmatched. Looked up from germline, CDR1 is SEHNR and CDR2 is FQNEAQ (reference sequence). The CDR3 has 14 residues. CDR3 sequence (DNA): TGTGCCAGCACCGCGACAGGGTACGAGAACGAGCAGTACTTC. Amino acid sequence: CASTATGYENEQYF.

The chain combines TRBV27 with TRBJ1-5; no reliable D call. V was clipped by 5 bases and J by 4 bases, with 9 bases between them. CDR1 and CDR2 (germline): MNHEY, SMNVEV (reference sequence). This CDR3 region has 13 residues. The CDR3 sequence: CASSPLLNQPQHF. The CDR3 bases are TGTGCCAGCAGTCCCCTACTGAATCAGCCCCAGCATTTT.

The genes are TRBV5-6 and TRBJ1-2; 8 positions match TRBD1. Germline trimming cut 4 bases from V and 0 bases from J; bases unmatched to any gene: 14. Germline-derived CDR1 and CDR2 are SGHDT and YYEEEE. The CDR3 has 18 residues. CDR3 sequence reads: CASSQWTGPVRANYGYTF. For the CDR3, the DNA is TGTGCCAGCAGCCAATGGACAGGGCCAGTTCGAGCTAACTATGGCTACACCTTC.